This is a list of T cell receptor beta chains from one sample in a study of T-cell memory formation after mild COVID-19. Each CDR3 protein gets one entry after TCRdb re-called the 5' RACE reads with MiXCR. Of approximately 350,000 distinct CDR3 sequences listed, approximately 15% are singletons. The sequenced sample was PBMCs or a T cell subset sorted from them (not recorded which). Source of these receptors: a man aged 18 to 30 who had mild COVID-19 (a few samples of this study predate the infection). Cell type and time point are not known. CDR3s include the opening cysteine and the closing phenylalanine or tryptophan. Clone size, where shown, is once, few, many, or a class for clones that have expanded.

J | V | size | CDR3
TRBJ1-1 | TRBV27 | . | CASSLSGAGYTEAFF
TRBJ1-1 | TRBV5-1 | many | CASRPGTGTYYTEAFF
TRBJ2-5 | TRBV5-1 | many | CASSPGQYQETQYF
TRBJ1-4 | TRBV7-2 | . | CASHRGTNEKLFF
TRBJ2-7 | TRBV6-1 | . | CASSEVGYEQYF
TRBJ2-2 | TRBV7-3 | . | CASSLQATLDTGELFF
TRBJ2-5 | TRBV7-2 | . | CASSWRANQETQYF
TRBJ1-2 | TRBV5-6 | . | CASCFWTGVYGYTF
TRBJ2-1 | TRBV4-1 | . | CASSQRAGTNEQFF
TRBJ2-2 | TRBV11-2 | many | CASSLPSGTGELFF
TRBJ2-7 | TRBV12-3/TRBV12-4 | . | CASTVAGGHYEQYF
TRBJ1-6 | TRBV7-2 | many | CASSFRSNNSPLHF
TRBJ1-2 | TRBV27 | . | CATKGTGNYGYTF
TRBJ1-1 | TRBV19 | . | CASNRRGGTEAFF
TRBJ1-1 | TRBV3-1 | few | CASSQNTDRGGFF
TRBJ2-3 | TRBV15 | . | CATSRVSGVADTQYF
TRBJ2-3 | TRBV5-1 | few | CASSLGDTRGDTQYF
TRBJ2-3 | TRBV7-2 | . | CASGPTDTQYF
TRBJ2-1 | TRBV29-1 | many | CSSGGEHEQFF
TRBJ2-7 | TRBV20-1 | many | CSARDNYEQYF
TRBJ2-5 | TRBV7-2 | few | CATSGGFQETQYF
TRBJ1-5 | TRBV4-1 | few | CASSRQMGSNQPQHF
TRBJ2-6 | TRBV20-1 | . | CSARASSGANVLTF
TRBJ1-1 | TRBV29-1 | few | CSVEGSEGEAEAFF
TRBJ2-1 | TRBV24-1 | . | CATSEWRDSGNEQFF
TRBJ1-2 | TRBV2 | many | CASGARSYGYTF
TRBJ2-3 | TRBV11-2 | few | CASSLSVARSTDTQYF
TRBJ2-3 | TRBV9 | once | CASSVDRVQNTQYF
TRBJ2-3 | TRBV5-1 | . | CASSFFPGRGTQYF
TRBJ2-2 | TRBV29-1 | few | CSVGGTSITGELFF
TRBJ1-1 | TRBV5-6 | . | CASSELGRKGTEAFF
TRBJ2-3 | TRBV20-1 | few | CSASPLAGDTYEGTDTQYF
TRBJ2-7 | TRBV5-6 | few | CASSSPRRTLSSYEQYF
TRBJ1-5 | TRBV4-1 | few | CASSQEGRGYSNQPQHF
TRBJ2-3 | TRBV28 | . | CASRRQVTDTQYF
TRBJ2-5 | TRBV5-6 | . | CASSGSETQYF
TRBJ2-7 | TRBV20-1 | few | CSATPGTGSSYEQYF
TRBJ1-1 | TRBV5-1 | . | CASSLVAQNTEAFF
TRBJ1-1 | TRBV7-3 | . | CASSSLGPELNTEAFF
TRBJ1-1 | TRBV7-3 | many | CASSSAPYRGRGTEAFF
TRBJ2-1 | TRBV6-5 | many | CASSPQGSHEQFF
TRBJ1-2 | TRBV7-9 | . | CASSSYRGRGYGYTF
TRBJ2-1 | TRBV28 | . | CASSLNLVSEQFF
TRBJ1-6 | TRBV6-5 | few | CASSYTRGNSPLHF
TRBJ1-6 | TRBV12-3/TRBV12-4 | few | CASSRTGYSPLHF
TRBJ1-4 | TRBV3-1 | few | CASSHIEGALGEKLFF
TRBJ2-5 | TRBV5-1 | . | CASSLVARGETQYF
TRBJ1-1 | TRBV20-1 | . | CSGAWTEAFF